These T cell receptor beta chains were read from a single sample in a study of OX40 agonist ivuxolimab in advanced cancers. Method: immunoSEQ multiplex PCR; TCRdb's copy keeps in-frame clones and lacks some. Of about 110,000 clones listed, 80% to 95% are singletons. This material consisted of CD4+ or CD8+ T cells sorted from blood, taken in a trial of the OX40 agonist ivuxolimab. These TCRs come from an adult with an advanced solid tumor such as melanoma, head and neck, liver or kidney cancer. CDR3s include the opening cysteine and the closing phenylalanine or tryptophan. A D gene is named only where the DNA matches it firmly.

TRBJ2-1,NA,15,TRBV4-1,TGCGCCAGCAGCCAAGTCGGAAGCCTTTACAATGAGCAGTTCTTC,CASSQVGSLYNEQFF
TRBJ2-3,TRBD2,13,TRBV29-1,TGCAGCGACCGGCGGGGGGGCCGGGATACGCAGTATTTT,CSDRRGGRDTQYF
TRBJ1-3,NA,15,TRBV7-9,TGTGCCAGCAGCCCGATGACCGGCTCTGGAAACACCATATATTTT,CASSPMTGSGNTIYF
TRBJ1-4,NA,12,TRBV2,TGTGCCAGCAATATTTTAGGTGAAAAACTGTTTTTT,CASNILGEKLFF
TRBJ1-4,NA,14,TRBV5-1,TGCGCCAGCAGCGAAGACAGCCTAAATGAAAAACTGTTTTTT,CASSEDSLNEKLFF
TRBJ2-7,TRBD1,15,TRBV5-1,TGCGCCAGCAGCTTGGGGACAGGGTTTACCTACGAGCAGTACTTC,CASSLGTGFTYEQYF
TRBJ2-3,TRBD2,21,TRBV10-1,TGCGCCAGCAGTGAGTATTTCGTGGAGGCTAGCGGGGGGGTCTGGACAGATACGCAGTATTTT,CASSEYFVEASGGVWTDTQYF
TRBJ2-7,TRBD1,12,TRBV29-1,TGCAGCGCCACGGGACAGGGCTACGAGCAGTACTTC,CSATGQGYEQYF
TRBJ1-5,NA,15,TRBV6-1,TGTGCCAGCAGTGAGGCCCCAGGGGGCAATCAGCCCCAGCATTTT,CASSEAPGGNQPQHF
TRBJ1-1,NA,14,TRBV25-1,TGTGCCAGCAGTGATTGGGGCGGGAACACTGAAGCTTTCTTT,CASSDWGGNTEAFF
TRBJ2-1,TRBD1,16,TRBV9,TGTGCCAGCAGCGTAGTGCCGGGACAGGTGCACAATGAGCAGTTCTTC,CASSVVPGQVHNEQFF
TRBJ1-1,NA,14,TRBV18,TGTGCCAGCTCATTGCGAGATGGGGCCACTGAAGCTTTCTTT,CASSLRDGATEAFF
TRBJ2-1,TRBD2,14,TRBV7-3,TGTGCCAGCAGCTTTAGCGGGGTGGGGAATGAGCAGTTCTTC,CASSFSGVGNEQFF
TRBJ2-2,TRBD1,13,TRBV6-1,TGTGCCAGCAGCTTTACAGGGGGCGGGGAGCTGTTTTTT,CASSFTGGGELFF
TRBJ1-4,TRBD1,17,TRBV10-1,TGCGCCAGCAGTCAAGAGGCCCCGGGACAGGGCGGAGAAAAACTGTTTTTT,CASSQEAPGQGGEKLFF